This T cell receptor (beta chain) comes out of a study of T cell responses to AZD1222 COVID-19 vaccine (dated by TCRdb to the early 2020s). Looking at the study overall: AZD1222 recipients with second doses at about 4 weeks or about 12 weeks were pooled, because spike-specific TCR depth and breadth did not differ between schedules. Trial participants were enrolled by age into 18-55, 56-69 and 70-plus year subgroups, with around 150, 28 and 57 TCR-sequenced participants respectively. TCR sequencing covered about 230 trial participants: nearly 210 given two doses of AZD1222 and some 25 given two doses of MenACWY control vaccine.

The investigation overall reported the following: Because no day 14 peak-response samples were available, the repertoires could be characterized only after the peak T cell response. Participants were mostly white British, with more females than males. The authors suggested clonal diversity may have been underestimated. A significant rise in spike-specific TCR breadth and depth was observed after two AZD1222 doses relative to day 0 and relative to MenACWY recipients. Reportedly, close to half of the unique spike-specific TCRs recognized epitopes lying outside the regions that are mutated in the B.1.351 and B.1.1.7 variants. In the small 56-69-year group, the increase in depth fell short of significance, most likely because of low power. Conclusions about previously exposed vaccinees are limited because only five or six AZD1222 recipients were SARS-CoV-2 seropositive at baseline. The whole spike protein was spanned by vaccine-associated CD4 TCRs, and dominant responses were seen in regions 160-218 and 743-854.

This specimen's time point label, per the study, means: baseline before first vaccination. The vaccinee samples were drawn from two UK trials, COV001 and COV002, one of which was a single-blind randomized controlled phase 2/3 trial testing AZD1222 (ChAdOx1 nCoV-19) in healthy adults. For TCRbeta chain sequencing, PBMC samples from trial participants were taken at day 0 and at day 28 after the second dose. The CDR3 regions of human TCRbeta chains were analyzed by immunosequencing. Processing in the source paper ran as follows. Repertoire TCRs were checked for matches against a reference library of SARS-CoV-2-specific TCRs that had been generated using the MIRA antigen-specificity platform. Breadth meant the fraction of unique TCRs that were SARS-CoV-2-associated, whereas depth meant the fraction of total T cells that were SARS-CoV-2-associated. Using the MIRA data, each spike-specific TCR was assigned both to the spike region to which the TCR was reactive and to a CD4 or CD8 class. Log10-transformed breadth and depth values were compared by one-way ANOVA with Sidak's multiple comparisons tests. Entries here come from immuneACCESS through TCRdb and include only in-frame sequences with V and J called. Some clones fail to appear in such tables; in the studies checked, an unresolved V gene covers under half of the shortfall, and the cause of the remainder is unknown. From that table come the V and J calls and clone size; the DNA was used to work out D and trimming. This sample comprises around 67,000 clones, 84% of them detected only once. The top ten clones comprise around 20% of the sample.

About this clone itself: No cognate antigen has been identified for it. Per-nucleotide qualities are absent, and no much larger clonotype sits a single base away.

CDR3 length: 14 amino acids, cysteine to phenylalanine. Only the CDR3 part of the read is kept: 42 bases, read in frame from the first base. V is trimmed back by 1 base and J by 0 bases, and the junction contains 2 bases that no gene match accounts for. CDR1 and CDR2 (GTSNPN, SVGIG) derive from the germline V gene (reference sequence). The receptor was derived from an adult in good health. Sequences were derived from peripheral blood, sampled on day 0 of AZD1222 vaccination. In this chain, TRBV30 is recombined with TRBJ2-7; 8 bases in the junction line up with TRBD2. The DNA reads TGTGCCTGGAGTGGGAGCGGGAGCTCCTACGAGCAGTACTTC. Protein translation: CAWSGSGSSYEQYF.